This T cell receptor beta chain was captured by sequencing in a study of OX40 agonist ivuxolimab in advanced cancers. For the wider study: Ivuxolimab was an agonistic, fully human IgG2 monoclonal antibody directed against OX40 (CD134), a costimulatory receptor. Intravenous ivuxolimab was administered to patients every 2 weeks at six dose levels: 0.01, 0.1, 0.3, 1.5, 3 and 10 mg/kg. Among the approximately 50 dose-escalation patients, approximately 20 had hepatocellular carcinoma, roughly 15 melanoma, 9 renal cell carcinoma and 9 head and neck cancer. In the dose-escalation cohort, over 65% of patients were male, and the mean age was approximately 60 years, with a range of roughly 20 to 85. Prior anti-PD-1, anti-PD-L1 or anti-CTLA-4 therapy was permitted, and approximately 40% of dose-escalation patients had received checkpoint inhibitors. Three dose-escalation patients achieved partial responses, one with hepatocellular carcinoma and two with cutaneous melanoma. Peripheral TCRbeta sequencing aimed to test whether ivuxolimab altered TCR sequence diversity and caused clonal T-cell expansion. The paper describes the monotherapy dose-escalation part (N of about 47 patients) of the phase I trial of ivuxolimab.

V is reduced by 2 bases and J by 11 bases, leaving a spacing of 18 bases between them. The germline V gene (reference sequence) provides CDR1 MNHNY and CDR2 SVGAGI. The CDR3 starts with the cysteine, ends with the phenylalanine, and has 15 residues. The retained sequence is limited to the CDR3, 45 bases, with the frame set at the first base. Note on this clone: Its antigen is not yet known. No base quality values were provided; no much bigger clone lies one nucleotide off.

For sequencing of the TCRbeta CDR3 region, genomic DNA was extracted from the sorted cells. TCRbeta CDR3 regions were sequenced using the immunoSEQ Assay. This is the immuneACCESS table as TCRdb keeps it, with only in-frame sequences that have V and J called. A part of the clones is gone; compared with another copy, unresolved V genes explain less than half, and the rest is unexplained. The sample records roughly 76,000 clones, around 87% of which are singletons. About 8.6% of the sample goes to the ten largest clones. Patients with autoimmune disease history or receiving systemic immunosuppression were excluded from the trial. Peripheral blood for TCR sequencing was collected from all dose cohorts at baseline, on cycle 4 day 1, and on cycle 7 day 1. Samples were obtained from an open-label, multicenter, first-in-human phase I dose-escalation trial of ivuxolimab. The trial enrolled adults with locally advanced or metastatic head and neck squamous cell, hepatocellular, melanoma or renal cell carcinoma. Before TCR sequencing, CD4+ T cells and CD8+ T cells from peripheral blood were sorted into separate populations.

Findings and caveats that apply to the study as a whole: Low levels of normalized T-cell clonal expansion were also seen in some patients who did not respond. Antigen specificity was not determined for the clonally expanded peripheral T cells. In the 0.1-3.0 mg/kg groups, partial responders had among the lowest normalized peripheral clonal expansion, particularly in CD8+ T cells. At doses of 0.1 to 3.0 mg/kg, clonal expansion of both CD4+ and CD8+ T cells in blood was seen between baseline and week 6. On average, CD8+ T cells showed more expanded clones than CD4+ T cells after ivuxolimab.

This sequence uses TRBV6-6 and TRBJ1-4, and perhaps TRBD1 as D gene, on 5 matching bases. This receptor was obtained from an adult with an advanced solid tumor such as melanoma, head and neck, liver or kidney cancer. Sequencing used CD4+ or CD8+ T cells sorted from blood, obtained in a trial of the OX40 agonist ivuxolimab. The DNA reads TGTGCCAGCAGTTACCTCAGGGCCCCTGGCTGGAAACTGTTTTTT. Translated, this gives CASSYLRAPGWKLFF.